This T cell receptor beta chain stems from a study of OX40 agonist ivuxolimab in advanced cancers. Study context: Those treated in dose escalation had hepatocellular carcinoma, melanoma, renal cell cancer or head and neck cancer. The mean age was around 56 years, ranging from roughly 23 to 80, with 80% to 85% of participants male.

Study-level findings and limits: Undetermined was the antigen specificity of the expanded peripheral T cells.

Produced via immunoSEQ multiplex PCR; TCRdb's table is partial and in-frame only. The sample shows about 69,000 clones, roughly nine tenths of them seen only once. As for this clone: The target antigen is unknown.

V gave up 3 bases and J gave up 0 bases, with 12 bases separating them. From germline, CDR1 is LNHDA and CDR2 SQIVND (reference sequence). This CDR3 region has 16 residues. This chain joins TRBV19 and TRBJ1-3; TRBD1 might be the D (5 bases). The sequencing used CD4+ or CD8+ T cells sorted from blood, collected in a trial of the OX40 agonist ivuxolimab. The receptor was isolated from an adult with an advanced solid tumor such as melanoma, head and neck, liver or kidney cancer. The CDR3 DNA follows: TGTGCCAGTAGTATCCTGCCGGGGGACTCTGGAAACACCATATATTTT. Translation: CASSILPGDSGNTIYF.